The rows below give T cell receptor beta chains drawn from one sample of a study of blood T cell repertoires in COVID-19. Repertoires were generated with immunoSEQ multiplex PCR, while TCRdb's copy carries only in-frame clones and drops some. Of 150,000 to 200,000 clones listed, 89% were seen once; the top ten hold roughly 2.4%. Sequenced: PBMCs or T cells enriched from blood (not recorded which). These receptors originate from a woman aged 40 to 55 with acute COVID-19. Each CDR3 is given with its conserved first and last residue. D genes are given only for firm matches. Expanded clones get a size class; other rows say once, few or many, or leave the size out.

V: TRBV7-9; J: TRBJ1-2; D: TRBD1; size: -; CDR3: CASSPLRTGDYGYTF; DNA: TGTGCCAGCAGCCCCCTAAGGACAGGGGACTATGGCTACACCTTC
V: TRBV18; J: TRBJ1-2; D: -; size: once; CDR3: CASSPLPGDYGYTF; DNA: TGTGCCAGCTCACCACTTCCGGGAGACTATGGCTACACCTTC
V: TRBV5-1; J: TRBJ1-2; D: -; size: -; CDR3: CASSWPNDGYTF; DNA: TGCGCCAGCAGCTGGCCCAACGATGGCTACACCTTC
V: TRBV6-5; J: TRBJ1-1; D: TRBD1; size: -; CDR3: CASSRGQGGNTEAFF; DNA: TGTGCCAGCAGTCGCGGACAGGGGGGGAACACTGAAGCTTTCTTT
V: TRBV4-3; J: TRBJ2-1; D: TRBD2; size: -; CDR3: CASSRGGSGRASHNEQFF; DNA: TGCGCCAGCAGCCGAGGGGGTAGCGGGAGGGCCTCCCACAATGAGCAGTTCTTC
V: TRBV6-2/TRBV6-3; J: TRBJ2-1; D: -; size: -; CDR3: CASSYSAVSSYNEQFF; DNA: TGTGCCAGCAGTTACTCGGCGGTAAGCTCCTACAATGAGCAGTTCTTC
V: TRBV6-1; J: TRBJ1-2; D: -; size: -; CDR3: CASSELADYGYTF; DNA: TGTGCCAGCAGTGAACTGGCAGACTATGGCTACACCTTC
V: TRBV9; J: TRBJ2-1; D: TRBD2; size: -; CDR3: CASSDTSGSADEQFF; DNA: TGTGCCAGCAGCGACACCAGCGGGAGTGCGGATGAGCAGTTCTTC
V: TRBV6-6; J: TRBJ2-7; D: -; size: -; CDR3: CASSYFPSYEQYF; DNA: TGTGCCAGCAGTTACTTCCCATCCTACGAGCAGTACTTC
V: TRBV19; J: TRBJ1-4; D: TRBD1; size: -; CDR3: CASSIQGAREKLFF; DNA: TGTGCCAGTAGTATACAGGGGGCGCGTGAAAAACTGTTTTTT
V: TRBV6-2/TRBV6-3; J: TRBJ1-2; D: -; size: -; CDR3: CASSVLADYGYTF; DNA: TGTGCCAGCAGCGTCCTGGCAGACTATGGCTACACCTTC
V: TRBV24-1; J: TRBJ2-3; D: -; size: -; CDR3: CATSDTGLPLGADTQYF; DNA: TGTGCCACCAGTGACACGGGACTCCCCTTGGGGGCAGATACGCAGTATTTT
V: TRBV5-1; J: TRBJ2-2; D: -; size: -; CDR3: CASSFQGNSWNTGELFF; DNA: TGCGCCAGCAGCTTTCAGGGGAATAGTTGGAACACCGGGGAGCTGTTTTTT
V: TRBV6-7; J: TRBJ2-5; D: TRBD2; size: once; CDR3: CASSYPGLATSETQYF; DNA: TGTGCCAGCAGTTATCCGGGACTAGCGACGTCAGAGACCCAGTACTTC
V: TRBV4-3; J: TRBJ2-1; D: TRBD1; size: once; CDR3: CASSQVGQGGNEQFF; DNA: TGCGCCAGCAGCCAAGTGGGACAGGGGGGGAATGAGCAGTTCTTC
V: TRBV3-1/TRBV3-2; J: TRBJ2-7; D: TRBD2; size: once; CDR3: CASSLSGTSGDEQYF; DNA: TGTGCCAGCAGCCTCTCCGGGACTAGCGGCGACGAGCAGTACTTC
V: TRBV28; J: TRBJ2-7; D: TRBD1; size: -; CDR3: CASSPLDREYEQYF; DNA: TGTGCCAGCAGTCCCCTGGACAGGGAATACGAGCAGTACTTC
V: TRBV18; J: TRBJ1-1; D: -; size: -; CDR3: CASSTRTAKDTEAFF; DNA: TGTGCCAGCTCAACCCGGACAGCGAAGGACACTGAAGCTTTCTTT
V: TRBV7-3; J: TRBJ2-3; D: -; size: -; CDR3: CASSLGPQRTDTQYF; DNA: TGTGCCAGCAGCTTAGGGCCCCAGCGCACAGATACGCAGTATTTT
V: TRBV11-2; J: TRBJ2-2; D: TRBD1; size: -; CDR3: CASSQGAYTGELFF; DNA: TGTGCCAGCAGCCAGGGGGCGTACACCGGGGAGCTGTTTTTT
V: TRBV28; J: TRBJ2-1; D: TRBD2; size: -; CDR3: CASSLPRGGGSDWNEQFF; DNA: TGTGCCAGCAGTTTGCCCCGGGGGGGTGGGTCGGACTGGAATGAGCAGTTCTTC
V: TRBV6-1; J: TRBJ2-5; D: -; size: -; CDR3: CASSEGWLGKETQYF; DNA: TGTGCCAGCAGTGAAGGGTGGCTAGGTAAAGAGACCCAGTACTTC
V: TRBV5-6; J: TRBJ2-2; D: -; size: -; CDR3: CASSILGEAVFAGELFF; DNA: TGTGCCAGCAGCATCCTGGGGGAGGCGGTTTTTGCCGGGGAGCTGTTTTTT
V: TRBV19; J: TRBJ2-3; D: TRBD1; size: -; CDR3: CASSVQGSRASDTQYF; DNA: TGTGCCAGTAGTGTACAGGGGAGTCGTGCGTCAGATACGCAGTATTTT
V: TRBV5-4; J: TRBJ2-1; D: TRBD1; size: -; CDR3: CASSSGQGDEQFF; DNA: TGTGCCAGCAGCTCAGGACAGGGTGATGAGCAGTTCTTC
V: TRBV11-3; J: TRBJ2-1; D: TRBD1; size: -; CDR3: CASSLEGTGGFPSSYNEQFF; DNA: TGTGCCAGCAGCTTAGAGGGGACAGGGGGCTTCCCTAGCTCCTACAATGAGCAGTTCTTC
V: TRBV21-1; J: TRBJ2-7; D: -; size: -; CDR3: CASSKAKLGLLLKNYEQYF; DNA: TGTGCCAGCAGCAAGGCTAAATTGGGCCTCCTCTTAAAAAACTACGAGCAGTACTTC
V: TRBV25-1; J: TRBJ2-1; D: TRBD2; size: -; CDR3: CASSGLAGGPGEQFF; DNA: TGTGCCAGCAGTGGACTAGCGGGAGGGCCGGGTGAGCAGTTCTTC
V: TRBV18; J: TRBJ1-5; D: -; size: -; CDR3: CASSELPRGINQPQHF; DNA: TGTGCCAGCTCAGAGTTACCGAGGGGGATCAATCAGCCCCAGCATTTT
V: TRBV9; J: TRBJ2-5; D: -; size: -; CDR3: CASSVGGPQETQYF; DNA: TGTGCCAGCAGCGTAGGCGGGCCACAAGAGACCCAGTACTTC
V: TRBV9; J: TRBJ1-1; D: -; size: -; CDR3: CAGHRRVNTEAFF; DNA: TGTGCCGGGCACAGACGAGTCAACACTGAAGCTTTCTTT
V: TRBV6-2/TRBV6-3; J: TRBJ2-3; D: -; size: -; CDR3: CASSYFGGVYTDTQYF; DNA: TGTGCCAGCAGTTACTTTGGCGGTGTGTACACAGATACGCAGTATTTT
V: TRBV29-1; J: TRBJ2-7; D: TRBD1; size: -; CDR3: CSVRTGDGQYF; DNA: TGCAGCGTCAGGACAGGGGACGGGCAGTACTTC
V: TRBV29-1; J: TRBJ2-1; D: TRBD2; size: -; CDR3: CSVGTSGRAGNEQFF; DNA: TGCAGCGTTGGGACTAGCGGGAGGGCCGGGAATGAGCAGTTCTTC
V: TRBV19; J: TRBJ1-5; D: -; size: once; CDR3: CASSIPLTGNNQPQHF; DNA: TGTGCCAGTAGTATTCCCCTCACAGGGAACAATCAGCCCCAGCATTTT
V: TRBV11-2; J: TRBJ2-2; D: TRBD1; size: -; CDR3: CASSLFPMTGENTGELFF; DNA: TGTGCCAGCAGTTTATTCCCCATGACAGGGGAGAACACCGGGGAGCTGTTTTTT
V: TRBV28; J: TRBJ2-7; D: TRBD2; size: once; CDR3: CATVTSGSGYEQYF; DNA: TGTGCCACCGTAACTAGCGGGAGCGGGTACGAGCAGTACTTC
V: TRBV6-5; J: TRBJ1-2; D: -; size: -; CDR3: CASSYGSGVGYTF; DNA: TGTGCCAGCAGTTACGGTTCAGGGGTGGGCTACACCTTC
V: TRBV27; J: TRBJ2-7; D: TRBD1; size: -; CDR3: CASWDRPYEQYF; DNA: TGTGCCAGCTGGGACAGGCCCTACGAGCAGTACTTC
V: TRBV6-5; J: TRBJ2-1; D: TRBD2; size: -; CDR3: CASSSPGTSNEQFF; DNA: TGTGCCAGCAGTTCACCCGGGACTAGCAATGAGCAGTTCTTC
V: TRBV6-5; J: TRBJ1-5; D: -; size: -; CDR3: CASSSQGPGSGQPQHF; DNA: TGTGCCAGCAGTTCCCAAGGACCTGGATCGGGACAGCCCCAGCATTTT
V: TRBV10-3; J: TRBJ1-1; D: -; size: -; CDR3: CAISVYDSNTEAFF; DNA: TGTGCCATCAGTGTCTACGACAGTAACACTGAAGCTTTCTTT
V: TRBV29-1; J: TRBJ2-3; D: -; size: -; CDR3: CSVAPGTRSTDTQYF; DNA: TGCAGCGTTGCCCCCGGGACTCGGAGCACAGATACGCAGTATTTT
V: TRBV18; J: TRBJ1-3; D: -; size: -; CDR3: CASSGSRTLSSGNTIYF; DNA: TGTGCCAGCTCCGGCAGTCGGACACTGAGCTCTGGAAACACCATATATTTT
V: TRBV28; J: TRBJ2-5; D: TRBD1; size: -; CDR3: CASSKQGNKETQYF; DNA: TGTGCCAGCAGTAAACAGGGGAACAAAGAGACCCAGTACTTC
V: TRBV28; J: TRBJ2-7; D: TRBD1; size: few; CDR3: CASSSGGTYYEQYF; DNA: TGTGCCAGCAGTTCAGGGGGCACCTACTACGAGCAGTACTTC
V: TRBV11-1; J: TRBJ2-2; D: -; size: -; CDR3: CASSLARVPGELFF; DNA: TGTGCCAGCAGCTTAGCACGGGTGCCCGGGGAGCTGTTTTTT
V: TRBV7-9; J: TRBJ1-4; D: -; size: -; CDR3: CASSSTLTPEELFF; DNA: TGTGCCAGCAGCTCCACCCTAACACCGGAGGAACTGTTTTTT
V: TRBV6-1; J: TRBJ1-6; D: -; size: -; CDR3: CASTIGGGLGSPLHF; DNA: TGTGCCAGCACCATAGGGGGGGGGCTCGGCTCACCCCTCCACTTT
V: TRBV29-1; J: TRBJ2-2; D: -; size: -; CDR3: CSVGATGELFF; DNA: TGCAGCGTTGGGGCCACCGGGGAGCTGTTTTTT
V: TRBV9; J: TRBJ2-2; D: -; size: few; CDR3: CASSVATNTGELFF; DNA: TGTGCCAGCAGCGTTGCGACGAACACCGGGGAGCTGTTTTTT
V: TRBV9; J: TRBJ2-2; D: -; size: -; CDR3: CASSSPSGGPNTGELFF; DNA: TGTGCCAGCAGCTCCCCGTCCGGGGGGCCTAACACCGGGGAGCTGTTTTTT
V: TRBV27; J: TRBJ2-1; D: -; size: -; CDR3: CASSFTGGKYNEQFF; DNA: TGTGCCAGCAGTTTTACCGGCGGGAAATACAATGAGCAGTTCTTC
V: TRBV5-1; J: TRBJ2-3; D: -; size: once; CDR3: CASSPLGGELKDTQYF; DNA: TGCGCCAGCAGCCCGCTAGGCGGGGAGCTTAAAGATACGCAGTATTTT
V: TRBV7-3; J: TRBJ2-5; D: -; size: -; CDR3: CARDPILDRDQETQYF; DNA: TGTGCTAGGGATCCTATTTTGGACAGAGACCAAGAGACCCAGTACTTC
V: TRBV5-6; J: TRBJ1-3; D: -; size: once; CDR3: CASSLWRGEGGNTIYF; DNA: TGTGCCAGCAGCTTGTGGAGGGGAGAGGGTGGAAACACCATATATTTT
V: TRBV28; J: TRBJ2-7; D: TRBD1; size: -; CDR3: CASRFGQVSYEQYF; DNA: TGTGCCAGCAGGTTTGGACAGGTCTCCTACGAGCAGTACTTC